The 27 T cell receptor beta chains in this list originate from one sample, sequenced in a study of blood T cell repertoires in COVID-19. Generated by immunoSEQ multiplex PCR, the TCRdb table keeps only in-frame clones and is missing some. The table records over 75,000 clones, around 84% of them present only once. The sample consisted of peripheral blood. These receptors were taken from a woman in her 50s with acute or convalescent COVID-19.

This clone has just one count. The V call is TRBV2, the J call TRBJ2-7; tentatively, D is TRBD1 (5 bases). This CDR3 has 12 residues. Germline assignment: CDR1 SNHLY and CDR2 FYNNEI. Trimming left V 6 bases short and J 6 bases short, with 12 bases between. The chain's CDR3 is CASRADSLEQYF. The CDR3, as DNA: TGTGCCAGCAGAGCAGACAGCCTCGAGCAGTACTTC.

This chain links TRBV10-2 with TRBJ2-7; D is perhaps TRBD1 (6 bases). The V and J ends lost 8 bases and 3 bases respectively, with 20 bases between them. The CDR3 extends over 15 amino acids. Germline V lookup: CDR1 WSHSY, CDR2 SAAADI. Here the CDR3 reads CASPQSLTGLYEQYF. The DNA for the CDR3 is TGCGCCAGCCCGCAAAGTTTGACAGGACTCTACGAGCAGTACTTC.

The chain couples TRBV13 to TRBJ2-3; weak D call: TRBD1 (6 bases). This CDR3 spans 17 amino acids. Germline-derived CDR1 and CDR2 are PRHDT and FYEKMQ (reference sequence). Deletions cut 4 bases from V and 2 bases from J, with 19 bases between. The CDR3 spells CASSSPWGHPDTDTQYF. As DNA, the CDR3 is TGTGCCAGCAGCTCTCCCTGGGGACATCCGGACACAGATACGCAGTATTTT.

The chain has TRBV7-9 and TRBJ2-3; D ambiguous. Trimming removed 0 bases from V and 5 bases from J, with 6 bases in between. The CDR3 spans 13 residues. The germline gives CDR1 SEHNR, CDR2 FQNEAQ (reference sequence). The CDR3 protein is CASSLASVDTQYF. The CDR3 DNA follows: TGTGCCAGCAGCTTAGCCAGCGTAGATACGCAGTATTTT.

The rearrangement joins TRBV19 to TRBJ2-2; D possibly corresponds to TRBD1 (6 bases). V lost 6 bases to trimming and J lost 6 bases, with 23 bases between them. The CDR3 spans 17 residues. Germline values: CDR1 LNHDA, CDR2 SQIVND (reference sequence). CDR3 sequence: CASRTLKQGLFPGELFF. In DNA form, the CDR3 reads TGTGCCAGTAGAACCCTCAAACAGGGTCTGTTTCCCGGGGAGCTGTTTTTT.

This clone was picked up one time. The chain carries TRBV19 and TRBJ2-5, with 11 bases identical to TRBD2. The J segment lost 4 bases and the V segment lost 8 bases, leaving 6 bases of the junction unmatched. This CDR3 is built from 14 residues. CDR1 and CDR2 from the germline V gene are LNHDA and SQIVND (reference sequence). In nucleotides, the CDR3 is TGTGCCAGTGGCATAGCGGGGGGGCGAGAGACCCAGTACTTC. The encoded protein is CASGIAGGRETQYF.

J is TRBJ2-7 and V is TRBV28, with 7 bases fitting TRBD2. The ends lost 4 bases at V and 0 bases at J; junction bases unmatched: 9. Germline loops: CDR1 MDHEN, CDR2 SYDVKM. This CDR3 spans 16 amino acids. The CDR3 region is CASSYTGTTSSYEQYF. CDR3 in DNA: TGTGCCAGCAGTTACACCGGGACTACTAGCTCCTACGAGCAGTACTTC.

This chain joins TRBV18 and TRBJ2-2, with TRBD2 matching 7 bases. CDR3 length: 14 residues. Germline CDR1 and CDR2: KGHSH and LQKENI. The J segment lost 6 bases and the V segment lost 8 bases, leaving 9 bases of the junction unmatched. CDR3 bases: TGTGCCAGCACCCGGCAGGCGGGGGCCGGGGAGCTGTTTTTT. It is translated as CASTRQAGAGELFF.

The gene calls are TRBV19 and TRBJ1-6; 10 nucleotides line up with TRBD1. The CDR3 sequence is 15 residues long. V was pared by 3 bases and J by 8 bases, with 4 bases of the junction left unmatched. Germline V CDR1 and CDR2: LNHDA, SQIVND (reference sequence). In DNA form, the CDR3 reads TGTGCCAGTAGTATCGTGGGGACAGGGGATTCACCCCTCCACTTT. It translates to CASSIVGTGDSPLHF.

The chain has TRBV27 and TRBJ2-7; 9 bases map to TRBD1. V shed 5 bases, J shed 2 bases, and the junction held 7 bases outside the gene matches. Germline CDR1 reads MNHEY; CDR2 reads SMNVEV (reference sequence). The CDR3 spans 15 residues. The DNA for the CDR3 is TGTGCCAGCAGTCCCGGGGACAGGGTCGCCTACGAGCAGTACTTC. Residues: CASSPGDRVAYEQYF.

The J gene is TRBJ1-3, the V gene TRBV5-4; 8 bases agree with TRBD1. The CDR3 has 14 residues. From germline, CDR1 is SGHNT and CDR2 YYREEE (reference sequence). The J segment lost 3 bases and the V segment lost 4 bases, leaving 3 bases of the junction unmatched. The CDR3, as DNA: TGTGCCAGCAGCCCAGGGGGCGGTGGAAACACCATATATTTT. It specifies CASSPGGGGNTIYF.

The chain recombines TRBV7-9 with TRBJ2-2, with D perhaps matching TRBD2 (6 bases). This CDR3 contains 18 residues. V lost 5 bases and J 2 bases, leaving 21 bases between the germline ends. Germline V gene sequence: CDR1 SEHNR, CDR2 FQNEAQ (reference sequence). CDR3 DNA: TGTGCCAGCAGCCCTTCCGGGGCGGGGATCCTAAACACCGGGGAGCTGTTTTTT. Translated, it gives CASSPSGAGILNTGELFF.

This chain joins TRBV4-3 and TRBJ1-1; 10 positions match TRBD1. Per the germline V gene, CDR1 is LGHNA and CDR2 is YSLEER. The V segment lost 5 bases and the J segment 8 bases; nucleotides outside the gene matches: 5. The CDR3 runs 13 residues. In DNA form, the CDR3 reads TGCGCCAGCAGCTGGGGACAGGGGCTGGAAGCTTTCTTT. Encoded protein: CASSWGQGLEAFF.

This clone showed up just a few times. V usage is TRBV12-3 or TRBV12-4 and J usage is TRBJ2-3, with D unresolved. With 2 bases removed from V and 4 bases from J, the gap between germline ends came to 7 bases. This CDR3 comprises 13 residues. The CDR3, as DNA: TGTGCCAGCAGTTTACAGTACCCAGATACGCAGTATTTT. Amino acid sequence: CASSLQYPDTQYF.

The V gene is TRBV20-1, the J gene TRBJ1-2; TRBD1 matches at 7 bases. With V trimmed by 3 bases and J by 8 bases, 9 bases remained unmatched. The length of the CDR3 is 13 residues. Per the germline V gene, CDR1 is DFQATT and CDR2 is SNEGSKA (reference sequence). The DNA of the CDR3 is TGCAGTGCTAGTGGCCAGGGGGTATGGGGCTACACCTTC. Amino acid sequence: CSASGQGVWGYTF.

This clone has just a few counts. The rearrangement uses TRBV7-9 and TRBJ1-2, with 7 bases matching TRBD1. Germline V gene lookup returns CDR1 SEHNR and CDR2 FQNEAQ (reference sequence). The CDR3 is 17 residues long. V shed 5 bases and J 8 bases; nucleotides not matched to a gene: 20. CDR3 residues: CASSAPGTETPLGGYTF. CDR3 DNA sequence: TGTGCCAGCAGCGCCCCAGGGACAGAAACCCCCCTGGGGGGCTACACCTTC.

The chain couples TRBV7-2 to TRBJ2-2; 11 bases are a match to TRBD2. Unmatched junction bases numbered 8, after V lost 6 bases and J lost 5 bases. Germline V gives CDR1 SGHTA, CDR2 FQGNSA. This CDR3 comprises 16 residues. The CDR3 sequence is CASRLAGGSPTGELFF. The CDR3 coding sequence is TGTGCCAGCAGGCTAGCGGGGGGCTCACCTACCGGGGAGCTGTTTTTT.

This chain joins TRBV28 and TRBJ2-6, with 8 positions matching TRBD1. The ends lost 7 bases at V and 2 bases at J; junction bases unmatched: 4. CDR3 length equals 15 residues. Looked up from germline, CDR1 is MDHEN and CDR2 is SYDVKM. The CDR3 DNA reads as TGTGCCAGCACCCCCAGGGGGCCTGGGGCCAACGTCCTGACTTTC. Translated, it gives CASTPRGPGANVLTF.

The table lists this clone with a count of one. The chain employs TRBV2 and TRBJ2-1; possible D gene TRBD1, 6 bases. Germline CDR1 reads SNHLY; CDR2 reads FYNNEI. The V gene lost 8 bases and the J gene lost 10 bases, with 18 bases spanning the gap. The length of the CDR3 is 13 residues. CDR3 in DNA: TGTGCCAGCCGCCTGACACCGGGACAAGAGCAGTTCTTC. It encodes CASRLTPGQEQFF.

The rearrangement joins TRBV11-3 to TRBJ1-1; D is unresolved. CDR1 SGHNT and CDR2 YENEEA come from the germline V gene. This CDR3 is built from 13 residues. The germline V and J ends were trimmed by 8 bases and 1 base, with 11 bases remaining between them. The CDR3 nucleotides are TGTGCCAGCGGCTGGAAGCGGAACACTGAAGCTTTCTTT. Its translation: CASGWKRNTEAFF.

This chain links TRBV10-3 with TRBJ1-2, with 10 bases that match TRBD1. Germline CDR1 ENHRY, CDR2 SYGVKD. With 2 bases clipped from V and 3 bases from J, the junction kept 3 bases outside the gene matches. The CDR3 has 15 amino acids. For the CDR3, the DNA is TGTGCCATCAGTGAGGCCGGGACAGGGGACTATGGCTACACCTTC. It codes for CAISEAGTGDYGYTF.

With respect to this clone: Other DNA sequences from this sample encode an identical CDR3 as well. The chain uses TRBV9 and TRBJ1-6; TRBD1 is a possible D gene (5 bases). The V end was cut by 2 bases, the J end by 7 bases, with 10 bases between. The CDR3 runs to 14 residues. Germline V gives CDR1 SGDLS, CDR2 YYNGEE. This chain's CDR3 is CASSVGTPNSPLHF. For the CDR3, the DNA is TGTGCCAGCAGCGTCGGGACTCCCAATTCACCCCTCCACTTT.

This clone came up once. The genes are TRBV7-3 and TRBJ2-1, with TRBD1 as a possible D gene (8 bases). Per the germline V gene, CDR1 is SGHTA and CDR2 is FQGTGA. CDR3 length: 16 amino acids. Trimming removed 5 bases from V and 4 bases from J, with 18 bases in between. The CDR3 reads CASSHRGGQPYNEQFF. CDR3 DNA sequence: TGTGCCAGCAGCCACAGGGGGGGACAGCCGTACAATGAGCAGTTCTTC.

The chain is built from TRBV4-3 and TRBJ2-7; TRBD2 aligns across 7 bases. This CDR3 is 15 amino acids long. Germline V gives CDR1 LGHNA, CDR2 YSLEER. The junction had 3 bases not matched to a gene; V was cut back by 1 base and J by 0 bases. The CDR3 loop reads CASSQAGLGSYEQYF. In nucleotides, the CDR3 is TGCGCCAGCAGCCAAGCAGGACTAGGCTCCTACGAGCAGTACTTC.

The V call is TRBV24-1, the J call TRBJ2-2; D is uncertain. The CDR3 sequence is 14 residues long. CDR1 is KGHDR and CDR2 is SFDVKD in the germline V gene. The V end lost 1 base, the J end lost 4 bases, and 6 bases lay between the germline ends. The CDR3 DNA is TGTGCCACCAGTGATTTTCAGGCCACCGGGGAGCTGTTTTTT. Protein product: CATSDFQATGELFF.

The V call is TRBV29-1, the J call TRBJ2-1; possibly TRBD2 for D (5 bases). The V and J ends lost 4 bases and 10 bases respectively, with 11 bases between them. The CDR3 contains 11 residues. CDR1 is SQVTM, CDR2 ANQGSEA, per germline. In DNA form, the CDR3 reads TGCAGCGTTGCAGCCCGGGAAGAGCAGTTCTTC. As protein: CSVAAREEQFF.

The V call is TRBV28, the J call TRBJ1-1; tentative D call: TRBD1 (6 bases). The CDR3 length is 14 residues. Trimming took 5 bases from V and 9 from J, leaving 19 bases between them. Germline V gene lookup returns CDR1 MDHEN and CDR2 SYDVKM. CDR3 sequence reads: CASSLTTGRLKAFF. In DNA form, the CDR3 reads TGTGCCAGCAGTCTAACAACAGGGCGTCTCAAAGCTTTCTTT. Based on the CDR3 plus reference TRBV28 and TRBJ1-1, the full variable domain is DVKVTQSSRYLVKRTGEKVFLECVQDMDHENMFWYRQDPGLGLRLIYFSYDVKMKEKGDIPEGYSVSREKKERFSLILESASTNQTSMYLCASSLTTGRLKAFFGQGTRLTVV.